This T cell receptor beta chain was captured by sequencing in a study of control samples from healthy donors and cancer patients. TCRdb keeps only in-frame clones here, not all; method: immunoSEQ multiplex PCR. The table shows hundreds of thousands of clones, with roughly four fifths occurring only once. The CDR3 totals 15 residues. The germline CDR1 and CDR2 sequences are SGHAT and FQNNGV. V was shortened by 3 bases and J by 7 bases, with 18 bases between the two germline ends. The sequence was obtained from a woman aged 60-75 years with lung cancer. The rearrangement links TRBV11-2 to TRBJ1-1, with D perhaps TRBD1 (6 bases). Sequencing was performed on PBMCs. The CDR3 region has the DNA TGTGCCAGCAGCTTCAGCGACAGGCTCAACGATGAAGCTTTCTTT. Protein product: CASSFSDRLNDEAFF.